These 10 T cell receptor beta chains originate from one sample sequenced in a study of blood T cell repertoires in COVID-19. TCRdb keeps only in-frame clones here, not all; method: immunoSEQ multiplex PCR. The repertoire holds fewer than 70,000 clones, about 85% seen once, with roughly 8% in the top ten. What was sequenced was peripheral blood. The receptors shown here come from a woman in her 70s with active COVID-19.

The chain recombines TRBV5-4 with TRBJ2-1, with D possibly TRBD2 on 5 matching bases. This CDR3 is built from 15 residues. V was trimmed by 2 bases and J by 0 bases, leaving 9 bases between them. CDR1 and CDR2 from the germline V gene are SGHNT and YYREEE (reference sequence). Here the CDR3 reads CASSLGGRSYNEQFF. The CDR3 DNA follows: TGTGCCAGCAGCTTAGGCGGGCGCTCCTACAATGAGCAGTTCTTC.

The sample holds a few counts of this clone. V is TRBV30 and J is TRBJ2-7; a possible D gene is TRBD1 (5 bases). The germline gives CDR1 GTSNPN, CDR2 SVGIG (reference sequence). V was pared by 0 bases and J by 6 bases, with 15 bases between. The CDR3 runs 14 residues. The chain's CDR3 is CAWSVQGPGREQYF. CDR3 DNA sequence: TGTGCCTGGAGTGTTCAGGGCCCAGGGCGCGAGCAGTACTTC.

This chain uses TRBV25-1 with TRBJ1-4; TRBD1 aligns across 7 bases. Germline V lookup: CDR1 MGHDK, CDR2 SYGVNS. With 4 bases clipped from V and 4 bases from J, the junction kept 6 bases outside the gene matches. The CDR3 consists of 15 residues. CDR3 coding DNA: TGTGCCAGCAGTGGAAACAGGGGAAATAATGAAAAACTGTTTTTT. Translation gives CASSGNRGNNEKLFF.

CDR3 amino acids: CASSKARGTGISYNSPLHF. In nucleotides, the CDR3 is TGTGCCAGCAGCAAAGCGCGAGGGACAGGGATCTCCTATAATTCACCCCTCCACTTT. The chain carries TRBV21-1 and TRBJ1-6; the D segment call TRBD1 is taken from the table without a DNA check. TRBV21-1 is flagged as a pseudogene. The CDR3 sequence is 19 residues long.

The chain uses TRBV7-3 and TRBJ2-3; a possible D gene is TRBD2 (6 bases). Germline V CDR1 and CDR2: SGHTA, FQGTGA. The CDR3 extends over 15 amino acids. The V end was cut by 0 bases, the J end by 0 bases, with 7 bases between. The CDR3 loop reads CASSLTGTSTDTQYF. In DNA form, the CDR3 reads TGTGCCAGCAGCTTAACCGGGACTAGCACAGATACGCAGTATTTT. The full variable domain, with the rest looked up from reference TRBV7-3 and TRBJ2-3, is GAGVSQTPSNKVTEKGKYVELRCDPISGHTALYWYRQSLGQGPEFLIYFQGTGAADDSGLPNDRFFAVRPEGSVSTLKIQRTERGDSAVYLCASSLTGTSTDTQYFGPGTRLTVL.

The chain is built from TRBV30 and TRBJ2-6; TRBD1 matches 8 bases. Germline assignment: CDR1 GTSNPN and CDR2 SVGIG (reference sequence). The V gene end was trimmed by 2 bases and the J gene end by 6 bases; junction bases not matched to a gene: 3. The CDR3 loop spans 14 amino acids. The CDR3 sequence: CAWSSGGSANVLTF. The CDR3 DNA reads as TGTGCCTGGAGTTCAGGGGGCTCGGCCAACGTCCTGACTTTC.

The rearrangement uses TRBV4-1 and TRBJ2-7, with 9 bases aligning to TRBD2. Germline CDR1 and CDR2: MGHRA and YSYEKL. The CDR3 loop spans 17 amino acids. The V and J ends lost 1 base and 6 bases, in that order; junction bases with no gene match: 13. The CDR3 nucleotides read TGCGCCAGCAGCCAAGCCCAGGCGGGACTAGCTTTACGCGAGCAGTACTTC. This gives the protein CASSQAQAGLALREQYF.

V and J are TRBV9 and TRBJ2-1; weak D call: TRBD2 (6 bases). The germline V gene has CDR1 SGDLS and CDR2 YYNGEE. The germline V and J ends were trimmed by 2 bases and 6 bases, with 9 bases remaining between them. The CDR3 totals 13 residues. Written as DNA, the CDR3 is TGTGCCAGCAGCGTCGGGACTTTCAATGAGCAGTTCTTC. It encodes CASSVGTFNEQFF.

This sequence joins TRBV11-2 and TRBJ2-4; 9 nucleotides align to TRBD1. V shed 1 base, J shed 8 bases, and the junction held 3 bases outside the gene matches. Germline assignment: CDR1 SGHAT and CDR2 FQNNGV. The CDR3 extends over 14 amino acids. The CDR3: CASSLGQGGHIQYF. The DNA of the CDR3 is TGTGCCAGCAGCTTAGGACAGGGGGGGCACATTCAGTACTTC.

The chain has TRBV28 and TRBJ2-3; the match to TRBD2 covers 7 bases. With 3 bases clipped from V and 5 bases from J, the junction kept 11 bases outside the gene matches. This CDR3 has 16 amino acids. Per the germline V gene, CDR1 is MDHEN and CDR2 is SYDVKM. This chain's CDR3 is CASSFGEGGGVDTQYF. Written as DNA, the CDR3 is TGTGCCAGCAGTTTTGGGGAGGGAGGAGGGGTAGATACGCAGTATTTT. The variable domain in full, completed from reference TRBV28 and TRBJ2-3, reads DVKVTQSSRYLVKRTGEKVFLECVQDMDHENMFWYRQDPGLGLRLIYFSYDVKMKEKGDIPEGYSVSREKKERFSLILESASTNQTSMYLCASSFGEGGGVDTQYFGPGTRLTVL.